This TCR beta chain came from a study of CD8+ T cells in alopecia areata. Whole-study context: For 6 to 18 months, tofacitinib was taken, and 6 months off drug followed. The study's findings and limits: Mice showed clearer TCR sharing than patients did, a gap that was possibly HLA-related.

The CDR3 runs 13 residues. Germline values: CDR1 SGHRS, CDR2 YFSETQ. The ends were cut back, 0 bases at V and 6 bases at J, with 10 bases in the middle. In its sample, this clone was seen a few times. What it binds is unknown. RNA, once extracted, was reverse transcribed into cDNA for use as the sequencing template. The assay was immunoSEQ multiplex PCR, and TCRdb's table has in-frame clones only and misses some. Among around 140,000 clones listed, around 47% were seen once. The J gene is TRBJ2-7, the V gene TRBV5-1; D could derive from TRBD1 or TRBD2 (5 bases each). This clonotype originated in a human donor with alopecia areata. The sequenced sample consisted of CD4+ T cells sorted from blood. This CDR3 reads CASSLVSGREQYF. Here the CDR3 DNA reads TGCGCCAGCAGCTTGGTGTCGGGACGCGAGCAGTACTTC.